Listed here are 9 T cell receptor beta chains from one sample, sequenced in a study of identical twins. Each CDR3 protein is one row after TCRdb ran MiXCR on the 5' RACE reads. The sample records about 220,000 distinct CDR3 sequences, roughly a tenth being singletons. Sample: memory (CD45RO+) T cells sorted from blood. Source of these receptors: a woman younger than 30 in good health.

The rearrangement uses TRBV20-1 and TRBJ2-3; no definite D call. CDR3 length equals 14 residues. Germline loops: CDR1 DFQATT, CDR2 SNEGSKA (reference sequence). In DNA form, the CDR3 reads TGCAGCGCCGTTCGCAGACACCACACAGATACGCAGTATTTT. It is translated as CSAVRRHHTDTQYF.

This clonotype was seen a few times. The chain carries TRBV7-9 and TRBJ1-2; D not certain. Germline V lookup: CDR1 SEHNR, CDR2 FQNEAQ (reference sequence). The CDR3 runs 14 residues. Trimming pared 5 bases from V and 8 bases from J, leaving 18 bases between. The CDR3: CASSAPSVEGGYTF. In nucleotides, the CDR3 is TGTGCCAGCAGCGCACCAAGCGTAGAGGGCGGCTACACCTTC.

This clonotype has just a few counts. V gene TRBV3-1 combines with J gene TRBJ2-2; D might be TRBD2 (6 bases). Looked up from germline, CDR1 is LGHDT and CDR2 is YNNKEL (reference sequence). There are 15 residues in the CDR3. The V end lost 6 bases, the J end lost 0 bases, and 11 bases lay between the germline ends. This CDR3 is CASRNRGSNTGELFF. CDR3 DNA sequence: TGTGCCAGCAGAAACCGGGGGTCGAACACCGGGGAGCTGTTTTTT.

This clonotype appeared a few times. The V and J genes are TRBV18 and TRBJ2-2, with D hard to call. The germline CDR1 and CDR2 sequences are KGHSH and LQKENI. Trimming cost V 3 bases and J 6 bases, with 5 bases left between them. The length of the CDR3 is 12 residues. CDR3 in DNA: TGTGCCAGCTCACCTTCATCCGGGGAGCTGTTTTTT. It encodes CASSPSSGELFF.

V is TRBV19 and J is TRBJ2-6, with D perhaps matching TRBD1 (5 bases). Germline CDR1 reads LNHDA; CDR2 reads SQIVND (reference sequence). V lost 7 bases and J 1 base, leaving 11 bases between the germline ends. This CDR3 is 15 amino acids long. The CDR3 loop reads CASTWGLSGANVLTF. CDR3 sequence (DNA): TGTGCCAGTACTTGGGGCCTATCTGGGGCCAACGTCCTGACTTTC.

This sequence joins TRBV19 and TRBJ1-1; tentatively, D is TRBD1 (5 bases). CDR1 LNHDA and CDR2 SQIVND come from the germline V gene (reference sequence). The CDR3 is made up of 16 amino acids. V lost 3 bases and J lost 0, with 14 bases in between. CDR3: CASSMGRAKMNTEAFF. CDR3 DNA: TGTGCCAGTAGTATGGGCAGGGCCAAGATGAACACTGAAGCTTTCTTT.

This clonotype appeared many times. The chain recombines TRBV4-2 with TRBJ2-1; 13 nucleotides match TRBD2. The V gene's germline CDR1 is LGHNA and CDR2 YNFKEQ. The CDR3 totals 18 residues. V shed 4 bases and J 8 bases; nucleotides not matched to a gene: 14. The DNA for the CDR3 is TGTGCCAGCAGCCGGGGCAGGGCACTAGCGGGAGGGTCCCATGAGCAGTTCTTC. It yields the protein CASSRGRALAGGSHEQFF.

In this sample, this clonotype turned up a few times. The chain combines TRBV7-9 with TRBJ2-1; D uncertain. Germline V gene data show CDR1 as SEHNR and CDR2 as FQNEAQ (reference sequence). V was cut by 5 bases and J by 10 bases, with 15 bases left in between. CDR3 length equals 13 residues. DNA of the CDR3: TGTGCCAGCAGCCGTGGTGTGGGTGGGGAGCAGTTCTTC. This gives the protein CASSRGVGGEQFF. The variable domain in full, completed from reference TRBV7-9 and TRBJ2-1, reads DTGVSQNPRHKITKRGQNVTFRCDPISEHNRLYWYRQTLGQGPEFLTYFQNEAQLEKSRLLSDRFSAERPKGSFSTLEIQRTEQGDSAMYLCASSRGVGGEQFFGPGTRLTVL.

The chain joins TRBV7-9 to TRBJ2-1, with 9 nucleotides matching TRBD2. Germline V gene data show CDR1 as SEHNR and CDR2 as FQNEAQ (reference sequence). CDR3 length: 16 residues. The junction had 10 bases not matched to a gene; V was cut back by 6 bases and J by 4 bases. For the CDR3, the DNA is TGTGCCAGCAGAGTAGGTCCGACTAGCGGTTACAATGAGCAGTTCTTC. It encodes CASRVGPTSGYNEQFF.